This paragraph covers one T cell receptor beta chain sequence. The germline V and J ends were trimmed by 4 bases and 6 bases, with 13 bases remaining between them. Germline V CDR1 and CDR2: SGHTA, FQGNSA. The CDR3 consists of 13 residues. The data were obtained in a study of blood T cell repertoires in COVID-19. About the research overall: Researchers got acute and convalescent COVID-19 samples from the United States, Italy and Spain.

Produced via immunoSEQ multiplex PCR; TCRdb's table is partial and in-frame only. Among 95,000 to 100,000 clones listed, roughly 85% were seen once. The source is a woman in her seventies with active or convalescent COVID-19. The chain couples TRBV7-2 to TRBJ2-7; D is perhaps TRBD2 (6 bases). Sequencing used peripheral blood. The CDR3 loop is CASSSRVGGEQYF. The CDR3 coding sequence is TGTGCCAGCAGCTCCAGAGTGGGGGGCGAGCAGTACTTC. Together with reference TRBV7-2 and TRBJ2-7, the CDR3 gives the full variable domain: GAGVSQSPSNKVTEKGKDVELRCDPISGHTALYWYRQSLGQGLEFLIYFQGNSAPDKSGLPSDRFSAERTGGSVSTLTIQRTQQEDSAVYLCASSSRVGGEQYFGPGTRLTVT.